A selection of T cell receptor beta chains follows, all from one sample in a study of cytomegalovirus exposure and HLA in healthy donors. Produced via immunoSEQ multiplex PCR; TCRdb's table is partial and in-frame only. The table shows roughly 290,000 clones, with about 90% occurring only once. Sample: PBMCs. These receptors were obtained from a woman aged 18-29 years in good health and CMV-seronegative. Each CDR3 is given with its conserved first and last residue.

j_call v_call cdr3_aa
TRBJ2-6 TRBV5-8 CASSLVQGGANVLTF
TRBJ2-1 TRBV5-1 CASSLGQGIGYNEQFF
TRBJ2-7 TRBV7-6 CASSLYDRDREISSYYEQYF
TRBJ1-1 TRBV2 CASRGGQGNTEAFF
TRBJ2-1 TRBV7-8 CASSTAYGGFPNEQFF
TRBJ1-5 TRBV10-1 CASSESRGRGLANQPQHF
TRBJ2-4 TRBV7-2 CASSLAIVRGAFKNIQYF
TRBJ1-6 TRBV4-1 CASSQGQGYNSPLHF
TRBJ1-2 TRBV9 CASSDTGARGYTF
TRBJ1-2 TRBV6-5 CASSKPGSQAGYTF
TRBJ2-2 TRBV9 CASSASSGNTGELFF
TRBJ2-1 TRBV5-1 CASSPGGQYNEQFF
TRBJ2-1 TRBV10-3 CAIMGEREGRNYNEQFF
TRBJ2-5 TRBV27 CASRVGAVQETQYF
TRBJ2-5 TRBV9 CASSVEGGGTQYF
TRBJ2-5 TRBV11-2 CASSARGGAGQETQYF
TRBJ2-2 TRBV6-1 CASSERVSQAGELFF
TRBJ1-3 TRBV9 CASSVGRGSGNTIYF
TRBJ2-5 TRBV2 CASSDLREETQYF
TRBJ2-7 TRBV5-8 CASSHNPPPTPYEQYF
TRBJ1-2 TRBV10-3 CAITNGQGELGGYTF
TRBJ2-1 TRBV5-1 CASSLEAGGRNEQFF
TRBJ2-7 TRBV4-1 CASSQLLAGVSYEQYF
TRBJ2-5 TRBV5-1 CASTPAGIETQYF
TRBJ1-1 TRBV11-2 CASSLVDGGSAFF
TRBJ2-5 TRBV9 CASSVTSSAETQYF
TRBJ2-7 TRBV13 CASSPSPGDTYEQYF
TRBJ2-7 TRBV5-1 CASSTGTGEYEQYF
TRBJ2-2 TRBV6-1 CASREHTGTGELFF
TRBJ2-7 TRBV6-5 CASSPDRPSYEQYF
TRBJ1-1 TRBV5-5 CASSLEGRTEAFF
TRBJ1-1 TRBV6-5 CASTGQGNTEAFF
TRBJ1-2 TRBV5-1 CASSSGGTYGYTF